This T cell receptor (beta chain) was observed in a study of blood T cells in healthy people across ages. Primed by a sample-barcoded 5' primer and a J-beta primer mix, a second PCR proceeded for about 7 to 11 cycles. TCRdb re-analysed the 5' RACE reads in MiXCR, keeping a single row per CDR3 protein. The data show 600,000 to 900,000 distinct CDR3 sequences, more than 25% seen once. Per germline, CDR1 DFQATT and CDR2 SNEGSKA (reference sequence). V was shortened by 4 bases and J by 2 bases, with 11 bases between the two germline ends. The CDR3 spans 13 residues. Each sample provided at least 5.5 micrograms of extracted total RNA. These records were also assigned to another study, of T cells of mothers and their children.

The sequence derives from a boy aged 5 to 17 in good health. The sample comprised blood. The genes are TRBV20-1 and TRBJ1-1; TRBD1 is a possible D gene (6 bases). The CDR3 spells CSAINRVNTEAFF. In DNA, the CDR3 is TGCAGTGCTATCAACAGGGTTAACACTGAAGCTTTCTTT.